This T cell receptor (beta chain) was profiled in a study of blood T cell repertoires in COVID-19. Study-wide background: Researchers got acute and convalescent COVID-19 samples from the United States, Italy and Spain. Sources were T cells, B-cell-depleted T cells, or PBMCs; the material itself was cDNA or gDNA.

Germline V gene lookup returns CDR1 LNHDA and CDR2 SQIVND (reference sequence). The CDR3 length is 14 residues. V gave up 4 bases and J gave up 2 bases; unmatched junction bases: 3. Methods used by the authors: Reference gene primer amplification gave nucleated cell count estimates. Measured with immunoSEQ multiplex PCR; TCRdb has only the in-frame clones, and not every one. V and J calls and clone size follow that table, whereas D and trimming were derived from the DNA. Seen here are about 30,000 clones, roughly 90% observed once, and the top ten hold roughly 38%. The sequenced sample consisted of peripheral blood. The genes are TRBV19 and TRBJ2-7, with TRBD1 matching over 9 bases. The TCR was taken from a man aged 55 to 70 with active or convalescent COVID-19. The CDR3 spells CASSKGDRAYEQYF. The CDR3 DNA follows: TGTGCCAGTAGTAAAGGGGACAGGGCCTACGAGCAGTACTTC. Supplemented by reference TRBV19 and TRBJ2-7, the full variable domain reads DGGITQSPKYLFRKEGQNVTLSCEQNLNHDAMYWYRQDPGQGLRLIYYSQIVNDFQKGDIAEGYSVSREKKESFPLTVTSAQKNPTAFYLCASSKGDRAYEQYFGPGTRLTVT.